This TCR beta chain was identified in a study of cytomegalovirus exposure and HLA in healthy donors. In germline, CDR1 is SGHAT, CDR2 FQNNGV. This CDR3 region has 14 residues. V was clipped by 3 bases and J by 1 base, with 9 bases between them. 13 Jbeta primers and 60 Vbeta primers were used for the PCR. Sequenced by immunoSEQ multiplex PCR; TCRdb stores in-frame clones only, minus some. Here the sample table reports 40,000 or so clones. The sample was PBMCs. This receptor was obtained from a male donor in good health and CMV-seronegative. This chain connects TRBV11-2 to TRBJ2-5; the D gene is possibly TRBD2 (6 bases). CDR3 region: CASSFGGTQETQYF. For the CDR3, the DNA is TGTGCCAGCAGCTTCGGGGGTACCCAAGAGACCCAGTACTTC.